The next 3 T cell receptor beta chains were all read from a single sample in a study of cytomegalovirus exposure and HLA in healthy donors. A multiplex PCR was run with 60 Vbeta primers and 13 Jbeta primers. Some clones are missing from TCRdb's copy, which holds only in-frame ones; the method was immunoSEQ multiplex PCR. The sample has 90,000 to 150,000 clones, 63% seen once. Input material: PBMCs. All receptors derive from a man aged 35 to 55 in good health and CMV-seropositive.

V and J are TRBV21-1 and TRBJ2-7; no DNA check was done on the table's D call, TRBD1. TRBV21-1 constitutes a pseudogene. The CDR3 spans 17 residues. This CDR3 reads CASILRGRTGGVYEQYF. The DNA of the CDR3 is TGTGCCAGCATCCTACGAGGTAGGACAGGGGGCGTTTACGAGCAGTACTTC.

This clone was seen more than once but under ten times. The chain combines TRBV15 with TRBJ2-3; 10 bases fit TRBD2. CDR1 and CDR2 from the germline V gene are LNHNV and YYDKDF (reference sequence). This CDR3 is 16 amino acids long. The junction had 4 bases not matched to a gene; V was cut back by 4 bases and J by 0 bases. In DNA, the CDR3 is TGTGCCACCAGCATTAGCGGGGGGACTAGCACAGATACGCAGTATTTT. Encoded protein: CATSISGGTSTDTQYF.

The chain carries TRBV5-1 and TRBJ1-2, with no clear D. The V and J ends lost 6 bases and 0 bases respectively, with 6 bases between them. Germline CDR1 SGHRS, CDR2 YFSETQ. The CDR3 spans 12 residues. For the CDR3, the DNA is TGCGCCAGCACAGAAGCTAACTATGGCTACACCTTC. Encoded protein: CASTEANYGYTF.